Below, 21 T cell receptor beta chains from the same sample are listed, as sequenced in a study of early T cells in non-severe SARS-CoV-2 infection. TCRdb redid the calling of the 5' RACE reads with MiXCR, one entry per CDR3 protein. The sample contains about 110,000 distinct CDR3 sequences, roughly 12% of which appear only once. Source material: whole blood. Receptors originate from an adult who was a healthcare worker with PCR-confirmed SARS-CoV-2 infection or an uninfected control (not recorded which).

This clonotype was seen only a few times. The chain uses TRBV29-1 and TRBJ2-1; D uncertain. Trimming took off 5 bases at V and 2 bases at J, with 7 bases between the two ends. CDR1 and CDR2 (germline): SQVTM, ANQGSEA. The CDR3 loop spans 12 amino acids. The CDR3 is CSVLPAYNEQFF. The CDR3 DNA follows: TGCAGCGTTCTTCCAGCCTACAATGAGCAGTTCTTC.

This clonotype was recorded many times. The rearrangement uses TRBV2 and TRBJ2-1; TRBD1 aligns across 12 bases. The CDR3 contains 15 residues. Germline V lookup: CDR1 SNHLY, CDR2 FYNNEI. The V gene end was trimmed by 4 bases and the J gene end by 8 bases; junction bases not matched to a gene: 6. CDR3 protein: CASSVAGQGADEQFF. In DNA, the CDR3 is TGTGCCAGCAGTGTCGCGGGACAGGGGGCGGATGAGCAGTTCTTC.

This chain links TRBV4-2 with TRBJ2-7; no firm D call. Trimming took 0 bases from V and 0 from J, leaving 9 bases between them. The CDR3 covers 15 residues. From germline, CDR1 is LGHNA and CDR2 YNFKEQ. CDR3 DNA: TGTGCCAGCAGCCAAGACGCGCCCTCCTCCTACGAGCAGTACTTC. Residues: CASSQDAPSSYEQYF.

This clonotype has only a few counts. This rearrangement joins TRBV5-1 to TRBJ1-1, with D perhaps TRBD1 (5 bases). V was trimmed by 1 base and J by 5 bases, leaving 9 bases between them. This CDR3 is 13 amino acids long. Germline V gene data show CDR1 as SGHRS and CDR2 as YFSETQ. The CDR3 region is CASSLSGTTEAFF. CDR3 sequence (DNA): TGCGCCAGCAGCTTGTCAGGGACGACTGAAGCTTTCTTT.

This clonotype was seen a few times. The chain is built from TRBV5-1 and TRBJ1-2; TRBD1 aligns across 9 bases. The length of the CDR3 is 15 residues. Germline V CDR1 and CDR2: SGHRS, YFSETQ. J lost 2 bases, V lost 4 bases, and 6 bases had no gene match. CDR3 residues: CASSDTGGRNYGYTF. As DNA, the CDR3 is TGCGCCAGCAGCGATACAGGGGGCAGGAACTATGGCTACACCTTC.

Many counts were recorded for this clonotype. The CDR3 reads CSVVPAGGGETQYF. In DNA form, the CDR3 reads TGCAGCGTTGTTCCAGCGGGAGGGGGAGAGACCCAGTACTTC. This sequence joins TRBV29-1 and TRBJ2-5, with TRBD2 matching over 10 bases. V lost 4 bases and J lost 4; bases outside the gene matches: 6. Per germline, CDR1 SQVTM and CDR2 ANQGSEA. The CDR3 sequence is 14 residues long.

V is TRBV11-2 and J is TRBJ2-4; no reliable D call. This CDR3 contains 14 residues. Looked up from germline, CDR1 is SGHAT and CDR2 is FQNNGV. Trimming took off 5 bases at V and 6 bases at J, with 14 bases between the two ends. The DNA for the CDR3 is TGTGCCAGCAGCCCCCCTCAAAGGATAAACATTCAGTACTTC. Amino acid sequence: CASSPPQRINIQYF.

This clonotype was picked up many times. The DNA for the CDR3 is TGTGCCAGCAGCTTAAACAGCTTGAACACTGAAGCTTTCTTT. Amino acids: CASSLNSLNTEAFF. V gene TRBV11-2 combines with J gene TRBJ1-1; D not resolved. Trimming left V 2 bases short and J 0 bases short, with 7 bases between. The CDR3 spans 14 residues. CDR1 and CDR2 from the germline V gene are SGHAT and FQNNGV.

The chain has TRBV20-1 and TRBJ1-5, with TRBD1 matching 10 bases. The CDR3 runs 15 residues. CDR1 is DFQATT, CDR2 SNEGSKA, per germline (reference sequence). V gave up 4 bases and J gave up 2 bases; unmatched junction bases: 5. DNA of the CDR3: TGCAGTGCTAAGACAGGGGGCGAGGGCAATCAGCCCCAGCATTTT. Residues: CSAKTGGEGNQPQHF.

The rearrangement uses TRBV11-2 and TRBJ2-1; TRBD2 aligns across 7 bases. Germline V gene lookup returns CDR1 SGHAT and CDR2 FQNNGV. The CDR3 length is 16 residues. V was clipped by 0 bases and J by 7 bases; unmatched bases: 9. The CDR3 DNA follows: TGTGCCAGCAGCTTAGATCGGGCGGGAGTGAGGAATGAGCAGTTCTTC. This sequence encodes CASSLDRAGVRNEQFF.

The V gene is TRBV11-3, the J gene TRBJ1-4; D remains ambiguous. The germline V gene has CDR1 SGHNT and CDR2 YENEEA. Trimming removed 2 bases from V and 2 bases from J, with 15 bases in between. The CDR3 spans 17 residues. CDR3 DNA: TGTGCCAGCAGCTTATTCGGACTGGATACGACTAATGAAAAACTGTTTTTT. Translation: CASSLFGLDTTNEKLFF. The full variable domain, completed using reference TRBV11-3 and TRBJ1-4, is EAGVVQSPRYKIIEKKQPVAFWCNPISGHNTLYWYLQNLGQGPELLIRYENEEAVDDSQLPKDRFSAERLKGVDSTLKIQPAELGDSAVYLCASSLFGLDTTNEKLFFGSGTQLSVL.

In its sample, this clonotype was seen a few times. The V call is TRBV24-1, the J call TRBJ2-1; TRBD2 aligns across 12 bases. Germline lookup yields CDR1 KGHDR and CDR2 SFDVKD. The CDR3 sequence is 16 residues long. With V trimmed by 4 bases and J by 7 bases, 7 bases remained unmatched. CDR3: CATSDRTSGEDNEQFF. The DNA for the CDR3 is TGTGCCACCAGTGACCGGACTAGCGGGGAAGATAATGAGCAGTTCTTC.

V gene TRBV5-6 combines with J gene TRBJ2-7, with 9 bases fitting TRBD2. Germline loops: CDR1 SGHDT, CDR2 YYEEEE. CDR3 length equals 15 residues. The trim removed 3 bases at V and 2 bases at J, leaving 6 bases unmatched. Here the CDR3 reads CASSSAGGATYEQYF. CDR3 DNA: TGTGCCAGCAGCTCCGCGGGGGGGGCGACCTACGAGCAGTACTTC. The full variable domain, its missing parts supplied by reference TRBV5-6 and TRBJ2-7, is DAGVTQSPTHLIKTRGQQVTLRCSPKSGHDTVSWYQQALGQGPQFIFQYYEEEERQRGNFPDRFSGHQFPNYSSELNVNALLLGDSALYLCASSSAGGATYEQYFGPGTRLTVT.

Of note for this clonotype: A much larger clone lies one base from this, so it may be a read error. This chain joins TRBV12-3 or TRBV12-4 and TRBJ1-2; 7 bases are shared with TRBD1. Trimming removed 2 bases from V and 3 bases from J; junction bases left unmatched: 6. The CDR3 sequence is 15 residues long. The CDR3 reads CASSLRGRGHYGYTF. The CDR3 DNA sequence: TGTGCCAGCAGTTTAAGGGGGCGGGGGCACTATGGCTACACCTTC.

This clonotype turned up a few times. CDR3 loop: CASSLGPGDEQYF. As DNA, the CDR3 is TGTGCCAGCAGCTTGGGACCCGGGGACGAGCAGTACTTC. The chain uses TRBV14 and TRBJ2-7; D may be TRBD1 or TRBD2 (5 bases each). This CDR3 comprises 13 residues. V was pared by 5 bases and J by 5 bases, with 13 bases between. CDR1 and CDR2 (germline): SGHDN, FVKESK.

J is TRBJ1-3 and V is TRBV6-1; no firm D call. The CDR3 is 13 residues long. Per the germline V gene, CDR1 is MNHNS and CDR2 is SASEGT. Between the trimmed V and J ends, which lost 2 bases and 0 bases, there was a span of 2 bases. The CDR3 here is CASSEHSGNTIYF. The DNA for the CDR3 is TGTGCCAGCAGTGAACACTCTGGAAACACCATATATTTT.

This clonotype was counted a few times. The rearrangement joins TRBV27 to TRBJ1-3; D might be TRBD1 (5 bases). Germline values: CDR1 MNHEY, CDR2 SMNVEV (reference sequence). The V gene lost 1 base and the J gene lost 4 bases, with 11 bases spanning the gap. The CDR3 contains 15 residues. In nucleotides, the CDR3 is TGTGCCAGCAGTTTATGGGCAGGGTGGGGAAACACCATATATTTT. Amino acids: CASSLWAGWGNTIYF.

There are a few counts of this clonotype. The chain has TRBV7-6 and TRBJ2-7; 11 bases map to TRBD2. CDR1 is SGHVS and CDR2 is FNYEAQ in the germline V gene. The trim removed 5 bases at V and 4 bases at J, leaving 10 bases unmatched. The CDR3 is 16 residues long. The CDR3 DNA reads TGTGCCAGCAGCCCCTTAGCGGGAGGGAGCTATTACGAGCAGTACTTC. Protein: CASSPLAGGSYYEQYF.

V and J are TRBV20-1 and TRBJ2-5; 11 bases are shared with TRBD2. The CDR3 spans 17 residues. J was trimmed by 2 bases and V by 3 bases; bases with no gene match: 11. The V gene's germline CDR1 is DFQATT and CDR2 SNEGSKA (reference sequence). CDR3 sequence: CSASPFPTSGAQETQYF. In DNA form, the CDR3 reads TGCAGTGCTAGTCCCTTCCCGACTAGCGGGGCACAAGAGACCCAGTACTTC.

Ten or more counts support this clonotype. The V gene is TRBV24-1, the J gene TRBJ2-2; the D gene could be TRBD1 or TRBD2 (5 bases each). Germline V gene sequence: CDR1 KGHDR, CDR2 SFDVKD. The CDR3 is 16 residues long. V was trimmed by 2 bases and J by 4 bases, leaving 13 bases between them. The CDR3 sequence is CATSDSQGRLTGELFF. DNA of the CDR3: TGTGCCACCAGTGATTCCCAGGGACGGCTCACCGGGGAGCTGTTTTTT.

This sequence joins TRBV29-1 and TRBJ2-7; TRBD2 matches 9 bases. The germline V gene encodes CDR1 SQVTM and CDR2 ANQGSEA. The CDR3 is 11 residues long. V shed 5 bases, J shed 11 bases, and the junction held 7 bases outside the gene matches. The CDR3 region has the DNA TGCAGCGTTAAAGGCGGGAGGGATAAGTACTTC. Its protein is CSVKGGRDKYF.